Included here is one TCR beta chain sequence, with context. This record comes from a study of blood T cell repertoires in COVID-19. At the level of the study: Acute and convalescent COVID-19 specimens originated in the United States, Italy and Spain. From T cells, B-cell-depleted T cells, or PBMCs came the material, which was cDNA or gDNA.

The CDR3 is 15 amino acids. With 0 bases clipped from V and 2 bases from J, the junction kept 3 bases outside the gene matches. The germline gives CDR1 LGHNA, CDR2 YNFKEQ. Authors' data handling: Amplified reference gene primers provided the basis for estimating nucleated cell counts. Profiled with immunoSEQ multiplex PCR; TCRdb holds only in-frame clones, not every one. D and trimming come from the DNA, and the V and J calls and clone size come from that table. This repertoire shows approximately 190,000 clones, 84% found once; its top ten account for 20%. The receptor comes from a human donor in a cohort sampled during active COVID-19. Sequenced sample: peripheral blood. This chain joins TRBV4-2 and TRBJ1-1; TRBD1 aligns across 7 bases. The DNA of the CDR3 is TGTGCCAGCAGCCAAGATGGACAGGCTAACACTGAAGCTTTCTTT. It translates to CASSQDGQANTEAFF.